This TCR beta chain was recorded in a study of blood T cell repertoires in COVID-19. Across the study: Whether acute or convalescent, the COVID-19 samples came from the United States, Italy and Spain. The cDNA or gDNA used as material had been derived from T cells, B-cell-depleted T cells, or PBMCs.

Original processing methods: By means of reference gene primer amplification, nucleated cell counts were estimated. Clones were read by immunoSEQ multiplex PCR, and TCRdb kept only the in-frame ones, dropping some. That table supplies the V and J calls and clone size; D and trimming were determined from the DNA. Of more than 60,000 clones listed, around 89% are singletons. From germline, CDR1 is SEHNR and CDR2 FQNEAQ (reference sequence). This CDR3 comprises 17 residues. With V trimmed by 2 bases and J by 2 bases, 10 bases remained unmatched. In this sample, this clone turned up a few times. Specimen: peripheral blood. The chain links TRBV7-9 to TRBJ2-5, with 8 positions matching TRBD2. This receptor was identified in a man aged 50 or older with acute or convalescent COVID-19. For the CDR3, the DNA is TGTGCCAGCAGCTTACTGGGCGGGAGGAGCTCTCAAGAGACCCAGTACTTC. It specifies CASSLLGGRSSQETQYF. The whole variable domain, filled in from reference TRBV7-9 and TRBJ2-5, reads DTGVSQNPRHKITKRGQNVTFRCDPISEHNRLYWYRQTLGQGPEFLTYFQNEAQLEKSRLLSDRFSAERPKGSFSTLEIQRTEQGDSAMYLCASSLLGGRSSQETQYFGPGTRLLVL.